This T cell receptor (beta chain) was identified during a study of T-cell reconstitution after alpha-beta-depleted transplantation in children. General study findings and limits: One year after transplant, T-cell counts and diversity came mostly from newly produced T cells.

Worth noting for this clonotype: Its target is unknown.

Researchers prepared the TCRbeta library using unique molecular identifiers, the study reports. TCRdb itself ran the PCR reads through MiXCR, one entry per CDR3 protein. In the table there are around 800,000 distinct CDR3 sequences, 16% of which are singletons. V lost 0 bases, J lost 9 bases, and 13 bases lay in between. Per germline, CDR1 SGHNT and CDR2 YYREEE (reference sequence). CDR3 length: 13 amino acids. The sample here was PBMCs, mostly from graft donor cells, taken 360 days after TCRalphabeta/CD19-depleted stem cell transplant. The chain is built from TRBV5-4 and TRBJ2-7; D unresolved. The receptor was derived from a male patient between 10 and 17 years old who had a stem cell transplant for acute lymphoblastic leukemia, so the T cells may come from the graft donor. This CDR3 is CASSLDYSARQYF. For the CDR3, the DNA is TGTGCCAGCAGCTTGGACTATTCCGCACGGCAGTACTTC.